The 5 T cell receptor beta chains presented below share a single source sample, sequenced in a study of persistence of HIV-infected CD4 T cells. Sequencing used immunoSEQ version 4 in survey mode. Sequencing used immunoSEQ multiplex PCR; TCRdb keeps in-frame clones, though not all of them. In the table there are tens of thousands of clones, less than 90% of which are singletons. Their antigens are not known. Nonspecific anti-CD3/anti-CD28 bead stimulation represents the broad CD4+ T cell repertoire. Responding CD4+ T cells were sorted by upregulation of both CD40 ligand and CD69. The source material was CD4+ T cells sorted from PBMCs after 18-hour stimulation, sampled from a patient who received antiretroviral therapy. These receptors originate from an adult woman with HIV who was CMV-seropositive.

The V and J genes are TRBV18 and TRBJ1-1; possible D gene TRBD1, 6 bases. CDR1 is KGHSH, CDR2 LQKENI, per germline. Trimming cost V 1 base and J 1 base, with 13 bases left between them. The length of the CDR3 is 16 residues. Written as DNA, the CDR3 is TGTGCCAGCTCACCACTTACTACAGGGCAGAACACTGAAGCTTTCTTT. Translation gives CASSPLTTGQNTEAFF.

V is TRBV6-5 and J is TRBJ2-2, with D possibly called TRBD1 or TRBD2 (5 bases each). CDR3 length equals 12 residues. Trimming stripped 11 bases from V and 4 bases from J, with 11 bases between. From germline, CDR1 is MNHEY and CDR2 SVGAGI. CDR3 nucleotides: TGTGCCGCTTCGAGGGGCACCGGGGAGCTGTTTTTT. This codes for CAASRGTGELFF.

The gene calls are TRBV19 and TRBJ1-2, with a possible D match to TRBD1 (6 bases). CDR3 length: 14 amino acids. Per the germline V gene, CDR1 is LNHDA and CDR2 is SQIVND (reference sequence). V was clipped by 1 base and J by 10 bases, with 16 bases between them. CDR3 nucleotides: TGTGCCAGTAGTATAGGAGGACAGACGAGGTACTACACCTTC. As protein: CASSIGGQTRYYTF.

The table lists this clone with a count of one. The rearrangement links TRBV6-1 to TRBJ1-1; D remains ambiguous. Trimming took off 2 bases at V and 1 base at J, with 11 bases between the two ends. CDR1 and CDR2 (germline): MNHNS, SASEGT. The CDR3 sequence is 15 residues long. Here the CDR3 reads CASSEHGRGNTEAFF. The CDR3 DNA reads TGTGCCAGCAGTGAACACGGTCGGGGGAACACTGAAGCTTTCTTT.

This chain links TRBV6-5 with TRBJ2-7, with TRBD1 matching 10 bases. V dropped 3 bases and J dropped 4; count of bases not matched to a gene: 3. CDR3 length equals 14 residues. The V gene's germline CDR1 is MNHEY and CDR2 SVGAGI. The DNA of the CDR3 is TGTGCCAGCAGTTATAGGGACAGGGGTTACGAGCAGTACTTC. This codes for CASSYRDRGYEQYF.